A selection of T cell receptor beta chains follows, all from one sample in a study of PD-1 blockade in classical Hodgkin lymphoma. Here immunoSEQ multiplex PCR was the method, and the copy in TCRdb shows in-frame clones only, minus some. The sample has roughly 12,000 clones, more than 75% seen once. The sample in question was peripheral blood mononuclear cells (PBMCs), obtained at baseline. The source is a human donor with classical Hodgkin lymphoma. Both conserved end residues are part of each CDR3. Each record gives: CDR3 protein, CDR3 DNA, J gene, clone size, CDR3 length, V gene, D gene. D genes are given only for firm matches. The listing skips clone size in some rows; elsewhere it reads once, few, many or a size class.

CDR3 protein: CAISVSGENTEAFF; CDR3 DNA: TGTGCCATCAGTGTTTCAGGGGAGAACACTGAAGCTTTCTTT; J gene: TRBJ1-1; clone size: NA; CDR3 length: 14; V gene: TRBV10-3; D gene: NA
CDR3 protein: CASSKAPIEASGRRKTQYF; CDR3 DNA: TGTGCCAGCAGCAAAGCGCCTATCGAGGCTAGCGGGAGGAGAAAGACCCAGTACTTC; J gene: TRBJ2-5; clone size: NA; CDR3 length: 19; V gene: TRBV21-1; D gene: NA
CDR3 protein: CSVEKGNTEAFF; CDR3 DNA: TGCAGCGTTGAGAAGGGGAACACTGAAGCTTTCTTT; J gene: TRBJ1-1; clone size: NA; CDR3 length: 12; V gene: TRBV29-1; D gene: NA
CDR3 protein: CASSLGGGQVVDEQYF; CDR3 DNA: TGTGCCAGCAGCTTGGGGGGGGGACAGGTTGTCGACGAGCAGTACTTC; J gene: TRBJ2-7; clone size: NA; CDR3 length: 16; V gene: TRBV5-4; D gene: NA
CDR3 protein: CASSFGGGYTF; CDR3 DNA: TGTGCCAGCAGTTTCGGGGGGGGCTACACCTTC; J gene: TRBJ1-2; clone size: NA; CDR3 length: 11; V gene: TRBV6-5; D gene: NA
CDR3 protein: CASSYFGGTIYF; CDR3 DNA: TGTGCCAGCAGCTACTTTGGGGGCACCATATATTTT; J gene: TRBJ1-3; clone size: once; CDR3 length: 12; V gene: TRBV11-2; D gene: NA
CDR3 protein: CASSKGMYYNEQFF; CDR3 DNA: TGTGCCAGCAGCAAGGGGATGTACTACAATGAGCAGTTCTTC; J gene: TRBJ2-1; clone size: NA; CDR3 length: 14; V gene: TRBV14; D gene: NA
CDR3 protein: CASILTGTSGWGYTF; CDR3 DNA: TGTGCCAGCATCCTCACCGGGACATCCGGTTGGGGCTACACCTTC; J gene: TRBJ1-2; clone size: NA; CDR3 length: 15; V gene: TRBV6-1; D gene: NA
CDR3 protein: CASGLVAGGRTDTQYF; CDR3 DNA: TGTGCTAGTGGTTTGGTAGCGGGGGGACGCACAGATACGCAGTATTTT; J gene: TRBJ2-3; clone size: NA; CDR3 length: 16; V gene: TRBV12-5; D gene: TRBD2
CDR3 protein: CASSFTVDSTDEQYF; CDR3 DNA: TGTGCCAGCAGCTTCACCGTGGACAGCACGGACGAGCAGTACTTC; J gene: TRBJ2-7; clone size: NA; CDR3 length: 15; V gene: TRBV11-2; D gene: NA
CDR3 protein: CASSGPTETQYF; CDR3 DNA: TGTGCCAGCAGTGGACCGACAGAGACCCAGTACTTC; J gene: TRBJ2-5; clone size: NA; CDR3 length: 12; V gene: TRBV6-4; D gene: NA